These T cell receptor beta chains were read from a single sample in a study of cytomegalovirus exposure and HLA in healthy donors. Sequenced by immunoSEQ multiplex PCR; TCRdb stores in-frame clones only, minus some. This sample yields around 150,000 clones, of which about 81% are seen a single time; approximately 2% belongs to the top ten. Input material: PBMCs. The source is a woman aged 18-29 years in good health and CMV-seronegative. CDR3s include the opening cysteine and the closing phenylalanine or tryptophan. Fields, in order: CDR3 DNA, CDR3 protein, D gene, V gene, J gene, clone size. The D gene is left open where the match is weak. Only some rows state a clone size, as once, few, many or a class for expanded clones.

CDR3 DNA: TGTGCCAGCAGCCCACAGGGGGGCCTCCTCGGAGATACGCAGTATTTT
CDR3 protein: CASSPQGGLLGDTQYF
D gene: TRBD1
V gene: TRBV11-3
J gene: TRBJ2-3
clone size: -

CDR3 DNA: TGTGCCAGCAGCAGAGCGGGAGGGATGAACACCGGGGAGCTGTTTTTT
CDR3 protein: CASSRAGGMNTGELFF
D gene: TRBD2
V gene: TRBV28
J gene: TRBJ2-2
clone size: -

CDR3 DNA: TGCGCCAGCAGCGAGACTAGCGGGAAAGAGACCCAGTACTTC
CDR3 protein: CASSETSGKETQYF
D gene: TRBD2
V gene: TRBV5-1
J gene: TRBJ2-5
clone size: -

CDR3 DNA: TGTGCCAGCAGCGAAGACAATTATGGCTACACCTTC
CDR3 protein: CASSEDNYGYTF
D gene: -
V gene: TRBV9
J gene: TRBJ1-2
clone size: -

CDR3 DNA: TGTGCCAGCAGTTTAACGGGGTTGGGGGGGGAAGCTTTCTTT
CDR3 protein: CASSLTGLGGEAFF
D gene: -
V gene: TRBV27
J gene: TRBJ1-1
clone size: -

CDR3 DNA: TGCGCCAGCTCGCCCGGGACTCTAAACACCTACGAGCAGTACTTC
CDR3 protein: CASSPGTLNTYEQYF
D gene: -
V gene: TRBV5-1
J gene: TRBJ2-7
clone size: -

CDR3 DNA: TGTGCCAGCAGCGCGGGACCAGGGGGGAATCAGCCCCAGCATTTT
CDR3 protein: CASSAGPGGNQPQHF
D gene: TRBD1
V gene: TRBV5-6
J gene: TRBJ1-5
clone size: -

CDR3 DNA: TGCAGCGCCTCCCTGGCAGGGGGAGGCGCACCCCTCCACTTT
CDR3 protein: CSASLAGGGAPLHF
D gene: TRBD1
V gene: TRBV29-1
J gene: TRBJ1-6
clone size: once

CDR3 DNA: TGTGCCAGCAGCCCTGGGACAGGGAACCAAGAGACCCAGTACTTC
CDR3 protein: CASSPGTGNQETQYF
D gene: TRBD1
V gene: TRBV7-9
J gene: TRBJ2-5
clone size: -

CDR3 DNA: TGTGCCTCGTTAAGACTATACAGGGGCATCACTGAAGCTTTCTTT
CDR3 protein: CASLRLYRGITEAFF
D gene: TRBD1
V gene: TRBV30
J gene: TRBJ1-1
clone size: once

CDR3 DNA: TGTGCCAGCAGCAAATGGGACAGGCCTTTAATACTAGCCAAAAACATTCAGTACTTC
CDR3 protein: CASSKWDRPLILAKNIQYF
D gene: -
V gene: TRBV21-1
J gene: TRBJ2-4
clone size: -

CDR3 DNA: TGTGCCAGCAGCTTATCAGGGCTTAATGAAAAACTGTTTTTT
CDR3 protein: CASSLSGLNEKLFF
D gene: -
V gene: TRBV5-4
J gene: TRBJ1-4
clone size: -

CDR3 DNA: TGTGCCAGCAGTGATTCAGGGTCTAACTATGGCTACACCTTC
CDR3 protein: CASSDSGSNYGYTF
D gene: -
V gene: TRBV6-1
J gene: TRBJ1-2
clone size: -

CDR3 DNA: TGTGCCAGCAGTGGCGTCGGACTAGCGGTAAAAGAGACCCAGTACTTC
CDR3 protein: CASSGVGLAVKETQYF
D gene: TRBD2
V gene: TRBV2
J gene: TRBJ2-5
clone size: -

CDR3 DNA: TGCGCCAGCAACCCGGGGGGGGGTTTCGTTTCACCCCTCCACTTT
CDR3 protein: CASNPGGGFVSPLHF
D gene: -
V gene: TRBV5-1
J gene: TRBJ1-6
clone size: -

CDR3 DNA: TGTGCCAGCTCACCCCGGGACAGCCCGTACAATGAGCAGTTCTTC
CDR3 protein: CASSPRDSPYNEQFF
D gene: TRBD1
V gene: TRBV18
J gene: TRBJ2-1
clone size: -

CDR3 DNA: TGTGCCAGCAGCCAAGATTCCTCCCCTAGCGGGACCTACGAGCAGTACTTC
CDR3 protein: CASSQDSSPSGTYEQYF
D gene: TRBD2
V gene: TRBV4-2
J gene: TRBJ2-7
clone size: -

CDR3 DNA: TGCGCCAGCAGCTTGGGATCGATTACTGCGGAGACCCAGTACTTC
CDR3 protein: CASSLGSITAETQYF
D gene: -
V gene: TRBV5-1
J gene: TRBJ2-5
clone size: -

CDR3 DNA: TGTGCCAGCAGTGAATCAGTTAACACTGAAGCTTTCTTT
CDR3 protein: CASSESVNTEAFF
D gene: -
V gene: TRBV2
J gene: TRBJ1-1
clone size: -

CDR3 DNA: TGCGCCAGCAGTGAGTCAACCACGGGGGACGGAAACACCATATATTTT
CDR3 protein: CASSESTTGDGNTIYF
D gene: -
V gene: TRBV10-2
J gene: TRBJ1-3
clone size: -

CDR3 DNA: TGTGCCAGCAGCCAAGTCTCAGGGGATGGCTACACCTTC
CDR3 protein: CASSQVSGDGYTF
D gene: -
V gene: TRBV4-2
J gene: TRBJ1-2
clone size: -

CDR3 DNA: TGCGCCAGCAGCTCCCCCGGGACAGGGGACTACGAGCAGTACTTC
CDR3 protein: CASSSPGTGDYEQYF
D gene: TRBD1
V gene: TRBV5-1
J gene: TRBJ2-7
clone size: -

CDR3 DNA: TGTGCCAGCAGCTTCGAGGGATTGGGCACTGAAGCTTTCTTT
CDR3 protein: CASSFEGLGTEAFF
D gene: -
V gene: TRBV11-2
J gene: TRBJ1-1
clone size: few

CDR3 DNA: TGTGCCAGCAGTTGGACAGGGGGTAGCACCGGGGAGCTGTTTTTT
CDR3 protein: CASSWTGGSTGELFF
D gene: TRBD1
V gene: TRBV27
J gene: TRBJ2-2
clone size: -

CDR3 DNA: TGTGCCAGCAGTGAACGGGCAGGGTCCTACAATGAGCAGTTCTTC
CDR3 protein: CASSERAGSYNEQFF
D gene: -
V gene: TRBV6-4
J gene: TRBJ2-1
clone size: -

CDR3 DNA: TGTGCCAGCAGCTTAGGTGGACAGAGAAATTCACCCCTCCACTTT
CDR3 protein: CASSLGGQRNSPLHF
D gene: -
V gene: TRBV7-9
J gene: TRBJ1-6
clone size: -

CDR3 DNA: TGTGCCAGCAGACCACAGGGGCCCACCTACAATGAGCAGTTCTTC
CDR3 protein: CASRPQGPTYNEQFF
D gene: TRBD1
V gene: TRBV6-5
J gene: TRBJ2-1
clone size: -

CDR3 DNA: TGTGCCTGGAAAGCCGAAGAGAACTCCTACAATGAGCAGTTCTTC
CDR3 protein: CAWKAEENSYNEQFF
D gene: -
V gene: TRBV30
J gene: TRBJ2-1
clone size: -

CDR3 DNA: TGTGCCAGCAGCTCAGCGGGGGAGCAAAAACTGTTTTTT
CDR3 protein: CASSSAGEQKLFF
D gene: -
V gene: TRBV5-4
J gene: TRBJ1-4
clone size: -

CDR3 DNA: TGTGCCAGTAGTGCCTGGACTGACCAAGAGACCCAGTACTTC
CDR3 protein: CASSAWTDQETQYF
D gene: -
V gene: TRBV19
J gene: TRBJ2-5
clone size: -

CDR3 DNA: TGCGCCAGCAGTGAGGCCCTAGCGGGAGGGCCTTGGGAGCAGTTCTTC
CDR3 protein: CASSEALAGGPWEQFF
D gene: TRBD2
V gene: TRBV10-2
J gene: TRBJ2-1
clone size: -

CDR3 DNA: TGTGCCAGCAGCGCGCTGATCCCAGGGCTAGCGGGGGGGTTCCAGGATACGCAGTATTTT
CDR3 protein: CASSALIPGLAGGFQDTQYF
D gene: TRBD2
V gene: TRBV7-8
J gene: TRBJ2-3
clone size: -

CDR3 DNA: TGTGCCAGCTCACGCCGGACAGGAAGGTACACTGAAGCTTTCTTT
CDR3 protein: CASSRRTGRYTEAFF
D gene: TRBD1
V gene: TRBV18
J gene: TRBJ1-1
clone size: -

CDR3 DNA: TGTGCCAGCAGCCAAGATAAAACAGGGGTCTATGGCTACACCTTC
CDR3 protein: CASSQDKTGVYGYTF
D gene: TRBD1
V gene: TRBV4-2
J gene: TRBJ1-2
clone size: -

CDR3 DNA: TGTGCCAGTAGTATGGACCTGGGACAGGGGTACTATGGCTACACCTTC
CDR3 protein: CASSMDLGQGYYGYTF
D gene: TRBD1
V gene: TRBV19
J gene: TRBJ1-2
clone size: -

CDR3 DNA: TGTGCCAGCAGCTCGTCCGAGACAGGGGGGCAAAAACTGTTTTTT
CDR3 protein: CASSSSETGGQKLFF
D gene: TRBD1
V gene: TRBV7-9
J gene: TRBJ1-4
clone size: few

CDR3 DNA: TGTGCCAGCAGGTCAGGACAGGGGTACGAGCAGTACTTC
CDR3 protein: CASRSGQGYEQYF
D gene: TRBD1
V gene: TRBV28
J gene: TRBJ2-7
clone size: -

CDR3 DNA: TGCGCCAGCAGTTCTGGACAGAGCAATCAGCCCCAGCATTTT
CDR3 protein: CASSSGQSNQPQHF
D gene: -
V gene: TRBV5-1
J gene: TRBJ1-5
clone size: -

CDR3 DNA: TGTGCCAGCAGGGGGGGGGCTCTTTACGAGCAGTACTTC
CDR3 protein: CASRGGALYEQYF
D gene: -
V gene: TRBV6-1
J gene: TRBJ2-7
clone size: -

CDR3 DNA: TGTGCCAGCAGCCCCCGGGACAGGCCTCTCCTGTATGGCTACACCTTC
CDR3 protein: CASSPRDRPLLYGYTF
D gene: TRBD1
V gene: TRBV9
J gene: TRBJ1-2
clone size: -

CDR3 DNA: TGTGCCAGCAGTACTCAATACCAGCGCGTCCAAGAGACCCAGTACTTC
CDR3 protein: CASSTQYQRVQETQYF
D gene: -
V gene: TRBV28
J gene: TRBJ2-5
clone size: once

CDR3 DNA: TGTGCCAGCAGCTTAGTCGGGGGACTAGCGGGGACCGCCGGGGAGCAGTACTTC
CDR3 protein: CASSLVGGLAGTAGEQYF
D gene: TRBD2
V gene: TRBV11-2
J gene: TRBJ2-7
clone size: -